A single sample gave rise to the 4 T cell receptor beta chains below, sequenced in a study of blood T cell repertoires in COVID-19. Method: immunoSEQ multiplex PCR; TCRdb's copy keeps in-frame clones and lacks some. The table has 170,000 or so clones, roughly 87% seen once. The sequencing input was PBMCs or T cells enriched from blood (not recorded which). Receptors were obtained from a woman aged 50 to 60 who had recovered from COVID-19.

The V call is TRBV7-8, the J call TRBJ1-6; D may be TRBD1 (6 bases). Trimming left V 2 bases short and J 7 bases short, with 18 bases between. Germline V gene lookup returns CDR1 SGHVS and CDR2 FQNEAQ. The CDR3 is 17 residues long. DNA for the CDR3: TGTGCCAGCAGCTTACGGCCGGGGGGGGCCTCCAATTCACCCCTCCACTTT. Translated: CASSLRPGGASNSPLHF.

The chain employs TRBV5-1 and TRBJ2-1; D is uncertain. Trimming cost V 0 bases and J 8 bases, with 12 bases left between them. The CDR3 has 14 amino acids. The V gene's germline CDR1 is SGHRS and CDR2 YFSETQ. The CDR3 DNA follows: TGCGCCAGCAGCTTGGCCGCCGAGGTTGATGAGCAGTTCTTC. It specifies CASSLAAEVDEQFF.

The chain recombines TRBV18 with TRBJ2-1; 12 bases are a match to TRBD2. CDR3 length: 17 residues. Per the germline V gene, CDR1 is KGHSH and CDR2 is LQKENI. The J segment lost 7 bases and the V segment lost 1 base, leaving 8 bases of the junction unmatched. The CDR3 loop is CASSPQLAGGPVNEQFF. In DNA form, the CDR3 reads TGTGCCAGCTCACCACAGCTAGCGGGAGGGCCTGTGAATGAGCAGTTCTTC.

This sequence joins TRBV4-3 and TRBJ2-7; 9 nucleotides align to TRBD1. V lost 5 bases to trimming and J lost 4 bases; unmatched junction nucleotides: 9. Germline V gene lookup returns CDR1 LGHNA and CDR2 YSLEER. The CDR3 is made up of 15 amino acids. This CDR3 is CASSFDRDRVYEQYF. The CDR3 DNA sequence: TGCGCCAGCAGCTTCGACCGGGACAGGGTGTACGAGCAGTACTTC.